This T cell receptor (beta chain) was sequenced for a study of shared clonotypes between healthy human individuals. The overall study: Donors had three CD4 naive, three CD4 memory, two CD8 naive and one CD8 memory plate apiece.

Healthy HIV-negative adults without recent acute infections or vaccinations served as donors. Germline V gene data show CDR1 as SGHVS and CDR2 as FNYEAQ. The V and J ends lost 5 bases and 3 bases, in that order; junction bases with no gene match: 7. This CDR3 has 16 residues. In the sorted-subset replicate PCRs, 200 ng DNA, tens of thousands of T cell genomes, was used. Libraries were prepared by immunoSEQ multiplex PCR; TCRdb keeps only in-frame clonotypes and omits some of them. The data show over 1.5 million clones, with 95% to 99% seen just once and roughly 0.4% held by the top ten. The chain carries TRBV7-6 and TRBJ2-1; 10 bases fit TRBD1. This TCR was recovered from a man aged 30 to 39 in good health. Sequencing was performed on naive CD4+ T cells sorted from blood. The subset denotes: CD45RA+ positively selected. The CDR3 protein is CASSEPRDRGYNEQFF. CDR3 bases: TGTGCCAGCAGCGAGCCGCGGGACAGGGGCTACAATGAGCAGTTCTTC.